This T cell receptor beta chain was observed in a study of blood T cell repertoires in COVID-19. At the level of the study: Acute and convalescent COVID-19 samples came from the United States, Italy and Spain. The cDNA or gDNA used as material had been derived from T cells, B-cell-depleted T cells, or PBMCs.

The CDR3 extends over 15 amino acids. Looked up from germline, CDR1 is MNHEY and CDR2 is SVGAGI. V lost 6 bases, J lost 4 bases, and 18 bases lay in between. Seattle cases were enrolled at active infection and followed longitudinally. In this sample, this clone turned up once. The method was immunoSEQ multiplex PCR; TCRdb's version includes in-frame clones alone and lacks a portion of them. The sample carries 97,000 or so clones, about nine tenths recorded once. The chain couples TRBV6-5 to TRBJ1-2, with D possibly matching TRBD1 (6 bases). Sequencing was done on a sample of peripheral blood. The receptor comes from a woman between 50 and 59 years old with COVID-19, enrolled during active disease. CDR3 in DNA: TGTGCCAGCAGCCCGGCGGGGGGCTTAGGCTATGGCTACACCTTC. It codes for CASSPAGGLGYGYTF.